The text below deals with one T cell receptor (beta chain). Participants' reported clinical history set cohort assignment. The data stem from a study of blood T cell repertoires in COVID-19. Sequencing used immunoSEQ multiplex PCR; TCRdb keeps in-frame clones, though not all of them. The data contain about 310,000 clones, roughly 87% of them singletons. The V gene's germline CDR1 is MGHDK and CDR2 SYGVNS. The CDR3 is 16 amino acids. Trimming cost V 1 base and J 0 bases, with 11 bases left between them. The TCR comes from a woman aged 18-29 years who had recovered from COVID-19. The chain has TRBV25-1 and TRBJ2-3, with D maybe TRBD1 (5 bases). What was sequenced was PBMCs or T cells enriched from blood (not recorded which). CDR3 nucleotides: TGTGCCAGCAGTGAATTTGGGGCCCAAAGCACAGATACGCAGTATTTT. Its translation is CASSEFGAQSTDTQYF.